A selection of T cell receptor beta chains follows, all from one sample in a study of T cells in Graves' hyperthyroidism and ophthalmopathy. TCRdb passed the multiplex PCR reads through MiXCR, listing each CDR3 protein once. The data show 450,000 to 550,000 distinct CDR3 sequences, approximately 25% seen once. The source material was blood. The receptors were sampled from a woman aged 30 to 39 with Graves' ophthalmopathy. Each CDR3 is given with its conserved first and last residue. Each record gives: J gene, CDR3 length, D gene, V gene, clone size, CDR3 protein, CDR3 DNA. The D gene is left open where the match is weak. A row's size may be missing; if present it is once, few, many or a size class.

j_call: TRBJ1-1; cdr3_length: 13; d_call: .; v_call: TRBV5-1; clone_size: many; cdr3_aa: CASSSAGEGKAFF; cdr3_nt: TGCGCCAGCAGCTCCGCCGGGGAAGGGAAAGCTTTCTTT
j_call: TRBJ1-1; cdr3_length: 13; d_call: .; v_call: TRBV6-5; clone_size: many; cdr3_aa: CASSFREFTEAFF; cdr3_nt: TGTGCCAGCAGTTTTAGGGAATTTACTGAAGCTTTCTTT
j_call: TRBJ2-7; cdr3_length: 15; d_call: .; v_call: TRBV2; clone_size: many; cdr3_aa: CASSDVDTLGYEQYF; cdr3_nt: TGTGCCAGCAGTGATGTAGACACCTTAGGGTACGAGCAGTACTTC
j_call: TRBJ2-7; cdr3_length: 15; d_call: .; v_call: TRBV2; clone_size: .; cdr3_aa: CASSERTGTSHEQYF; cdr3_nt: TGTGCCAGCAGTGAAAGAACAGGAACCTCCCACGAGCAGTACTTC
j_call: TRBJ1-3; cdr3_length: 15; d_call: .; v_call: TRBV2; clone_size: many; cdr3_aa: CASNRAPVSGNTIYF; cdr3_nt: TGTGCCAGCAACCGGGCCCCAGTCTCTGGAAACACCATATATTTT
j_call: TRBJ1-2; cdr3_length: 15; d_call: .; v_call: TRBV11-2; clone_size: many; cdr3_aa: CASSLDRGANYGYTF; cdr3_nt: TGTGCCAGCAGCTTAGATCGGGGGGCTAACTATGGCTACACCTTC
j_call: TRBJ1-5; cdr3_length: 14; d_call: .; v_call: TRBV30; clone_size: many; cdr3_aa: CAWSLKGRYQPQHF; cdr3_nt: TGTGCCTGGAGCCTAAAGGGGCGGTATCAGCCCCAGCATTTT
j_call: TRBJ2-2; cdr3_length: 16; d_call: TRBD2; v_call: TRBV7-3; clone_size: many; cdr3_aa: CASSIGAGGRTGELFF; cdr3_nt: TGTGCCAGCAGCATAGGAGCGGGGGGTCGCACCGGGGAGCTGTTTTTT
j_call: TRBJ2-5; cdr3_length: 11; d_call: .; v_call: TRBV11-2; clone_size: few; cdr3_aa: CASSPLETKYF; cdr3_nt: TGTGCCAGCAGCCCCCTAGAGACCAAGTACTTC
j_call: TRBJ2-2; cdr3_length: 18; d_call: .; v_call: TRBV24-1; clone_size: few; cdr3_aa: CATSEIFRGAPDTGELFF; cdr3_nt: TGTGCCACCAGTGAAATATTCAGGGGAGCGCCGGACACCGGGGAGCTGTTTTTT
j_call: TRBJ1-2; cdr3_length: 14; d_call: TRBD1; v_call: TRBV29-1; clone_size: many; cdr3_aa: CSVEDGDRGLGYTF; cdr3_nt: TGCAGCGTTGAAGATGGCGACAGGGGGCTCGGCTACACCTTC
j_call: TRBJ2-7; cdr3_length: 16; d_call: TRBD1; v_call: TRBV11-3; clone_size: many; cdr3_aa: CASSLQGQGAGYEQYF; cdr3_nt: TGTGCCAGCAGCTTACAAGGACAGGGGGCAGGGTACGAGCAGTACTTC
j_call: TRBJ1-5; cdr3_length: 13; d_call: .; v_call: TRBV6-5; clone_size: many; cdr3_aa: CASGRGVGQPQHF; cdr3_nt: TGTGCCAGTGGGAGGGGGGTAGGTCAGCCCCAGCATTTT
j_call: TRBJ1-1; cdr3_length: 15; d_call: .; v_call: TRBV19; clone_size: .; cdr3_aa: CASRWGSGPDTEAFF; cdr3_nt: TGTGCCAGTAGATGGGGGTCGGGGCCGGACACTGAAGCTTTCTTT
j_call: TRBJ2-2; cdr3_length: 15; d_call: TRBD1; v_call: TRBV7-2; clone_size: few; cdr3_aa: CASSQRQGAYGELFF; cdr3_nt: TGTGCCAGCAGTCAGCGACAGGGGGCTTATGGGGAGCTGTTTTTT
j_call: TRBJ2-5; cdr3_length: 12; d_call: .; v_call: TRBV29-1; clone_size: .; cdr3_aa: CSVAEPQETQYF; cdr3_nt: TGCAGCGTTGCGGAGCCCCAAGAGACCCAGTACTTC
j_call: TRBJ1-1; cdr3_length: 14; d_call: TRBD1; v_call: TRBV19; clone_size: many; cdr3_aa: CASSRGTGFTEAFF; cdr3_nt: TGTGCCAGTAGTAGGGGGACAGGGTTCACTGAAGCTTTCTTT
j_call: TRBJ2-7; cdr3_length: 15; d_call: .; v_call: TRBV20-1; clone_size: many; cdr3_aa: CSASALGSGPQKQYF; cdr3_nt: TGCAGTGCTAGCGCGCTGGGAAGCGGGCCACAGAAGCAGTACTTC
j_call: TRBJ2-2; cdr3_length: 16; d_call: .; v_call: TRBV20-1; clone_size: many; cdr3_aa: CSARDAAGSRTGELFF; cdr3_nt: TGCAGTGCTAGAGATGCGGCAGGGTCGCGTACCGGGGAGCTGTTTTTT
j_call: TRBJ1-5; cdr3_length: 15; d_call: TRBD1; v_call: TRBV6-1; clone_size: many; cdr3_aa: CASSADRLSNQPQHF; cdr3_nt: TGTGCCAGCAGTGCGGACAGGTTAAGCAATCAGCCCCAGCATTTT
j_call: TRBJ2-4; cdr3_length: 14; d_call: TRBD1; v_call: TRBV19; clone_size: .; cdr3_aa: CASRATGDVNIQYF; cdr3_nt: TGTGCCAGTAGGGCGACAGGGGACGTAAACATTCAGTACTTC
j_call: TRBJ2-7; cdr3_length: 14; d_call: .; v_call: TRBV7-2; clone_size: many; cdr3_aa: CASSLAQGFGEQYF; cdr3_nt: TGTGCCAGCAGCTTAGCGCAGGGTTTTGGCGAGCAGTACTTC